This T cell receptor (beta chain) emerged from a study of T-cell reconstitution after alpha-beta-depleted transplantation in children. Regarding the study as a whole: In some patients, recipient T cells and intrathymic progenitors surviving conditioning explained high day-60 diversity. At around two months after transplant, the alpha-beta T cells were reportedly derived from several hundred expanded clones that came from non-depleted graft cells. Newly produced T cells mostly accounted for T-cell counts and diversity one year post-transplant.

Unique molecular identifiers were incorporated into the prepared TCRbeta library. TCRdb itself ran the PCR reads through MiXCR, one entry per CDR3 protein. The sample includes hundreds of thousands of distinct CDR3 sequences, around 12% of them seen just once. Trimming left V 2 bases short and J 4 bases short, with 17 bases between. CDR3 length: 15 residues. CDR1 and CDR2 from the germline V gene are DFQATT and SNEGSKA (reference sequence). This clonotype was counted many times. As yet, its antigen is unknown. The clonotype originates from a girl aged 2 to 9 with congenital amegakaryocytic thrombocytopenia, due to receive a stem cell transplant. Specimen: PBMCs, collected before TCRalphabeta/CD19-depleted stem cell transplant. The gene calls are TRBV20-1 and TRBJ1-1; the D gene is possibly TRBD1 (6 bases). The CDR3 region is CSARPGTGASTEAFF. Here the CDR3 DNA reads TGCAGTGCTAGACCCGGTACGGGGGCGAGCACTGAAGCTTTCTTT.